This passage covers 3 T cell receptor beta chains from one sample sequenced in a study of T cell repertoires in cytomegalovirus infection. These TCRs are of unknown antigen specificity. MiXCR, run by TCRdb on the reads, gives a single entry per CDR3 protein. The sample includes around 430,000 distinct CDR3 sequences, about 44% of them seen just once. The sequencing used cultured PBMCs, collected from culture after CMV antigen stimulation. These receptors originate from a human donor in good health (CMV status not recorded). Some clones in this sample may be carry-over from other donors' samples.

V gene TRBV25-1 combines with J gene TRBJ1-6; 7 bases agree with TRBD1. Germline V gene sequence: CDR1 MGHDK, CDR2 SYGVNS. This CDR3 is built from 16 residues. V was pared by 4 bases and J by 9 bases, with 12 bases of the junction left unmatched. The CDR3 region is CASSAWDSQGSSPLHF. The DNA of the CDR3 is TGTGCCAGCAGTGCCTGGGACAGTCAAGGGAGTTCACCCCTCCACTTT.

The CDR3 is CASSNSASITYNEQFF. As DNA, the CDR3 is TGTGCCAGCAGCAATAGCGCCAGCATCACCTACAATGAGCAGTTCTTC. The V gene is TRBV7-6, the J gene TRBJ2-1; TRBD2 is a possible D gene (5 bases). The CDR3 spans 16 residues. In germline, CDR1 is SGHVS, CDR2 FNYEAQ. The V end was cut by 5 bases, the J end by 2 bases, with 16 bases between.

This clonotype was seen a handful of times. The CDR3 region has the DNA TGCGCCAGCAGCTTGGCCTTCGGAAGCTCCTACGAGCAGTACTTC. This sequence encodes CASSLAFGSSYEQYF. The V gene is TRBV5-1, the J gene TRBJ2-7; D call uncertain. V lost 0 bases and J lost 0, with 10 bases in between. Germline CDR1 reads SGHRS; CDR2 reads YFSETQ. The CDR3 has 15 residues.